The T cell receptor beta chain under discussion was sequenced for a study of cytomegalovirus exposure and HLA in healthy donors. The approximately 120-subject validation cohort, separate from the 666-subject first cohort, included the donors. Remarks on this clone: Its antigen remains unidentified.

Sequencing used immunoSEQ multiplex PCR; TCRdb keeps in-frame clones, though not all of them. In the table there are around 250,000 clones, about nine tenths of which are singletons. Study conclusions and caveats: A few chains tied to CMV proved CMV antigen-specific in vitro.

Germline V gene data show CDR1 as MNHEY and CDR2 as SMNVEV (reference sequence). The V and J ends lost 1 base and 0 bases respectively, with 4 bases between them. The CDR3 runs to 14 residues. The specimen sequenced was PBMCs. This clonotype was obtained from a woman in her twenties or thirties in good health and CMV-seronegative. The genes are TRBV27 and TRBJ1-5; D remains ambiguous. CDR3 sequence reads: CASSLFGSNQPQHF. For the CDR3, the DNA is TGTGCCAGCAGTTTATTTGGTAGCAATCAGCCCCAGCATTTT.